Here is one TCR beta chain with its context. There are many counts of this clonotype. Its antigen target is currently unknown. Per-base quality was not reported, and no clone a single base away is much larger than it. Ophthalmopathy patients had moderately to severely active disease, Clinical Activity Score of at least 3, NOSPECS grade of at least 4, and duration under 3 months. The study excluded patients with uncontrolled infections, other autoimmune diseases, pregnancy or lactation. Diagnoses were established on the basis of clinical symptoms, serum thyroxine and TRAb, thyroid ultrasound, and orbital computed tomography. PBMCs were separated from roughly 9.3 ml of fresh peripheral blood using Ficoll-Paque density gradient centrifugation. Total RNA was extracted using Trizol reagent, and RNA quality was assessed on an Agilent 2100 Bioanalyzer. The data stem from a study of T cells in Graves' hyperthyroidism and ophthalmopathy (dated by TCRdb to the late 2010s). Broadly, across the study: Peripheral blood was sampled at the time of initial diagnosis, prior to any treatment. After blood sampling, hyperthyroidism patients were treated with methimazole at a starting dose of 30 mg daily, and ophthalmopathy patients were treated with high-dose intravenous methylprednisolone. TCR Vbeta CDR3 sequencing of 120 to 150 peripheral blood samples (43 ophthalmopathy, 75 hyperthyroidism and some 17 progressor patients) is reported in the paper. Thyroid tissue and blood T-cell repertoires from over 5 Graves' hyperthyroidism patients were also compared in the study. The 75 to 100 discovery patients were randomly divided into training and test sets at a 7:3 ratio. Prospective prediction of ophthalmopathy was tested in an independent validation cohort consisting of some 20 hyperthyroidism patients and more than 15 patients who later progressed to ophthalmopathy. To identify TCR V-J signatures that set the groups apart, the researchers used a discovery cohort of more than 95 patients, made up of 40 to 45 with Graves' ophthalmopathy and about 60 with stable Graves' hyperthyroidism.

Study-level results and caveats: No statistical method was used to set the sample size in advance, and investigators knew the group allocation. Most expanded thyroid clonotypes (frequency above 0.001) were also detected in blood, a finding suggesting that blood repertoires may reflect thyroid immune responses. Ophthalmopathy was separated from stable hyperthyroidism by a 13 V-J signature model, with over 85% sensitivity and 81% to 82% specificity obtained in cross-validation and 80%/75% obtained in testing. In validation, the model predicted progression to ophthalmopathy a median of around six months before onset, with over 55% sensitivity and about 72% specificity.

The CDR3 starts with the cysteine, ends with the phenylalanine, and has 15 residues. CDR3 DNA is the only sequence kept; it has 45 bases, read in frame from the first base. Per the germline V gene, SGHAT is the CDR1 and FQNNGV is the CDR2. V drops 5 bases and J drops 3 bases, leaving 17 bases in between. Amplification of TCR beta CDR3 regions was carried out from RNA transcripts. The first round of RT-PCR for the TCR CDR3 was performed with the HTBI primer set and the Qiagen OneStep RT-PCR kit. Libraries were constructed in a second round of multiplex PCR, after which size selection and purification were performed. Sequencing of the libraries was done on an Illumina HiSeq2000 using paired-end 100 bp reads. The original pipeline was this. SOAPnuke was used to process the raw data, removing reads that contained adapters or uncalled bases, had a mean Phred below 15, or lacked an exact match to the constant primer or identifier. COPE v1.2.5 was used to merge the high-quality paired reads, and each unique nucleotide sequence was defined as a clonotype. MiTCR v1.1 was used to align clonotypes to the IMGT TRBV, TRBD and TRBJ reference segments. Only V-J combinations with frequency above 0.0001, covering 99.2% of repertoires, were analysed. The TCS score was defined as F50 (clonal expansion) divided by E x V (chaos), with BLOSUM62-based TCRdist calculated between CDR3 peptides within each V-J. Welch's t-statistics and random forest reduced fewer than 550 V-J features to 10 to 15, which were used in a naive Bayes classifier (R e1071). The public reads were run again by TCRdb, first through fastp at Q25 and then through MiXCR, and only productive beta chains were kept. Rows are combined by CDR3 protein, so each entry shows the most common genes and DNA. The V and J calls and clone size are TCRdb's, not the authors'. The sample data list about 640,000 distinct CDR3 sequences, and under 25% of these were observed just once. 34% of the sample is taken by the ten largest.

Sequenced sample: blood. The TCR was taken from a man aged 25 to 40 with Graves' ophthalmopathy. Recombination connected TRBV11-2 to TRBJ2-7, with TRBD2 perhaps the D gene, on 5 matching bases. In nucleotide form, the sequence is TGTGCCAGCAGCCCCGCTCCAGCGGCCAACTACGAGCAGTACTTC. It specifies CASSPAPAANYEQYF.